These 5 T cell receptor beta chains came from one sample sequenced in a study of blood T cell repertoires in COVID-19. The table came from immunoSEQ multiplex PCR; TCRdb's copy has only in-frame clones and leaves some out. The sample includes hundreds of thousands of clones, approximately 90% of them seen just once. Source material: PBMCs or T cells enriched from blood (not recorded which). These receptors originate from a woman between 45 and 60 years old who had recovered from COVID-19.

This chain links TRBV7-9 with TRBJ1-5, with 10 bases matching TRBD1. V shed 4 bases, J shed 9 bases, and the junction held 6 bases outside the gene matches. Germline CDR1 and CDR2: SEHNR and FQNEAQ (reference sequence). There are 14 residues in the CDR3. In DNA form, the CDR3 reads TGTGCCAGCAGCTACCGGGACAGGGGAACGCCCCAGCATTTT. Translating it yields CASSYRDRGTPQHF.

The rearrangement joins TRBV19 to TRBJ2-6, with D possibly being TRBD1 (5 bases). CDR3 length: 17 residues. Germline V lookup: CDR1 LNHDA, CDR2 SQIVND (reference sequence). V was shortened by 6 bases and J by 0 bases, with 15 bases between the two germline ends. The DNA of the CDR3 is TGTGCCAGTAGAAGACCGACAGCCCGCTCTGGGGCCAACGTCCTGACTTTC. Encoded protein: CASRRPTARSGANVLTF.

V is TRBV25-1 and J is TRBJ2-1; tentatively, D is TRBD1 (6 bases). The CDR3 is 13 residues long. Per the germline V gene, CDR1 is MGHDK and CDR2 is SYGVNS. V lost 4 bases, J lost 6 bases, and 10 bases lay in between. The CDR3 reads CASSGQGRNEQFF. CDR3 bases: TGTGCCAGCAGTGGGCAGGGGCGCAATGAGCAGTTCTTC.

This clone turned up a few times. The J gene is TRBJ2-1, the V gene TRBV11-3; 8 bases fit TRBD2. The CDR3 loop spans 16 amino acids. The trim removed 3 bases at V and 0 bases at J, leaving 4 bases unmatched. The germline V gene has CDR1 SGHNT and CDR2 YENEEA. CDR3 in amino acids: CASSFNGRGSYNEQFF. The CDR3 region has the DNA TGTGCCAGCAGCTTTAACGGGAGGGGCTCCTACAATGAGCAGTTCTTC. Complete variable domain (other parts from reference TRBV11-3 and TRBJ2-1): EAGVVQSPRYKIIEKKQPVAFWCNPISGHNTLYWYLQNLGQGPELLIRYENEEAVDDSQLPKDRFSAERLKGVDSTLKIQPAELGDSAVYLCASSFNGRGSYNEQFFGPGTRLTVL.

V and J are TRBV30 and TRBJ1-2; D is unclear. The CDR3 runs 12 residues. Germline V gives CDR1 GTSNPN, CDR2 SVGIG (reference sequence). Trimming shortened V by 4 bases and J by 0 bases, and 6 bases separated the two germline ends. The CDR3 coding sequence is TGTGCCTGGACTTATTCTAACTATGGCTACACCTTC. The encoded protein is CAWTYSNYGYTF. The complete variable domain, with remaining parts taken from reference TRBV30 and TRBJ1-2, reads SQTIHQWPATLVQPVGSPLSLECTVEGTSNPNLYWYRQAAGRGLQLLFYSVGIGQISSEVPQNLSASRPQDRQFILSSKKLLLSDSGFYLCAWTYSNYGYTFGSGTRLTVV.